This T cell receptor (beta chain) is from a study of CD8+CD57+ T cells in acquired aplastic anemia. Previously, flow cytometry had revealed CD8+CD57+ cell expansion in the patients chosen for sequencing. Severe acquired aplastic anemia was present in all patients. Blood sampling was performed on the patients, and none of them had received therapy by then. Study results and caveats: Patients were compared with controls for CD8+ Simpson's diversity, and no significant difference emerged. Sharing between patients and controls was observed for about 27 CD8+ CDR3 sequences.

CDR1 SGHAT and CDR2 FQNNGV come from the germline V gene. The CDR3 has 16 amino acids. The V gene end was trimmed by 0 bases and the J gene end by 8 bases; junction bases not matched to a gene: 9. Profiles of TCR beta VDJ and CDR3 were generated from a genomic DNA template. TCRdb itself ran the reads through MiXCR, one entry per CDR3 protein. The data contain under 500,000 distinct CDR3 sequences, 25% to 40% of them singletons. On this clonotype: The target antigen is unknown.

Input material: sorted CD4+, CD8+, or CD8+CD57+ T cells (not recorded which) from PBMCs. The rearrangement links TRBV11-2 to TRBJ2-1; TRBD2 aligns across 8 bases. The receptor's source is a human donor with aplastic anemia. CDR3 bases: TGTGCCAGCAGCTTAGAGACCTTTGCGGGGGGCTATGAGCAGTTCTTC. Protein product: CASSLETFAGGYEQFF.